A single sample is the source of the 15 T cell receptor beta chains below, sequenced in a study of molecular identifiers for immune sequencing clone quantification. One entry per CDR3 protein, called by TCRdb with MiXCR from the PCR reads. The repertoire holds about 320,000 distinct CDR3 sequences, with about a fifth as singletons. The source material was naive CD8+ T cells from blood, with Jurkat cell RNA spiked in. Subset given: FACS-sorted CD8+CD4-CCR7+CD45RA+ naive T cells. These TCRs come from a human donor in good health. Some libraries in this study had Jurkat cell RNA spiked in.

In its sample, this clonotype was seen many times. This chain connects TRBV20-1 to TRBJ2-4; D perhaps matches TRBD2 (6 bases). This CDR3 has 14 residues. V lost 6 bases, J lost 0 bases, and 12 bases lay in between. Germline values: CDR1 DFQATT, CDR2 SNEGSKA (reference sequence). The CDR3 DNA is TGCAGTGCCGATAGCGGACTAGCCAAAAACATTCAGTACTTC. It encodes CSADSGLAKNIQYF.

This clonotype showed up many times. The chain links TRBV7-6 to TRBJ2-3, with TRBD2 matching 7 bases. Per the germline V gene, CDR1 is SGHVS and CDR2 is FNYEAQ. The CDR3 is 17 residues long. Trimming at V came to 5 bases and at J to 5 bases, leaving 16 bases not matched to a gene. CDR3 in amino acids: CASSPDLADYQGDTQYF. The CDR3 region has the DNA TGTGCCAGCAGCCCTGATCTAGCGGACTATCAGGGAGATACGCAGTATTTT.

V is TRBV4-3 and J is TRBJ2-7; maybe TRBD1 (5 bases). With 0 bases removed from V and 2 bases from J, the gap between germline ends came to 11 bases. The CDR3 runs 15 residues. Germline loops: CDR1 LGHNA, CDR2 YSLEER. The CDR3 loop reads CASSQDRQGPYEQYF. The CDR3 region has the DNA TGCGCCAGCAGCCAAGATAGGCAGGGCCCCTACGAGCAGTACTTC.

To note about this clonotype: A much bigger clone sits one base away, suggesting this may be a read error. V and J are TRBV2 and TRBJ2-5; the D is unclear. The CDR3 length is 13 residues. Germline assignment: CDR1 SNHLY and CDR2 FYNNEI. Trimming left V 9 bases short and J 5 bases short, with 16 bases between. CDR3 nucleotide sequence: TGTGCCAGAAAGGATGTGGATAGTGAGACCCAGTACTTC. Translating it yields CARKDVDSETQYF.

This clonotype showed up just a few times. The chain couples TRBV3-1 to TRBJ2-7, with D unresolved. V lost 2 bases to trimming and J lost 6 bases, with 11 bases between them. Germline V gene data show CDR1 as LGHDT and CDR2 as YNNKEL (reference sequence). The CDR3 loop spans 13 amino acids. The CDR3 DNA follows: TGTGCCAGCAGCCAACAAGGTCGTAGCGAGCAGTACTTC. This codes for CASSQQGRSEQYF.

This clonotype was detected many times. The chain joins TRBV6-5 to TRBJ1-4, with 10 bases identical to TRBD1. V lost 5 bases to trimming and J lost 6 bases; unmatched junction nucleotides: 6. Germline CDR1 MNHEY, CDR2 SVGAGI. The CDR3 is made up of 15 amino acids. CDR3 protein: CASSPWTGGDEKLFF. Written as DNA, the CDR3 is TGTGCCAGCAGTCCCTGGACAGGGGGTGATGAAAAACTGTTTTTT.

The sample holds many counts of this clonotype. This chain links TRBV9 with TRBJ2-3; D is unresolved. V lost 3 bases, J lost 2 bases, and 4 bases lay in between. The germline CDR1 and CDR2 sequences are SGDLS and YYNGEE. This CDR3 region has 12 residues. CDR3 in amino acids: CASSDPTDTQYF. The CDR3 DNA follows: TGTGCCAGCAGCGACCCCACAGATACGCAGTATTTT.

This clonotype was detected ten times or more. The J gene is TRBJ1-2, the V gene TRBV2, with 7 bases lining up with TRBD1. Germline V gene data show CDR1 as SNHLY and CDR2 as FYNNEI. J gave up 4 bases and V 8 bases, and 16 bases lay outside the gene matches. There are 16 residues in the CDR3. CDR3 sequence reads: CASGSGRQGVFYGYTF. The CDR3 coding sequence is TGTGCCAGCGGCAGCGGGAGACAGGGAGTTTTCTATGGCTACACCTTC.

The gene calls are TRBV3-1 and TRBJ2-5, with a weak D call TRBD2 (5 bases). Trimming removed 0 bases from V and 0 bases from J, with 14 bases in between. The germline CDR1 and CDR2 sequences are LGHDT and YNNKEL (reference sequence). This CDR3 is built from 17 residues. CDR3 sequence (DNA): TGTGCCAGCAGCCAAGAAGTTTGGCGGGTGAACCAAGAGACCCAGTACTTC. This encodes CASSQEVWRVNQETQYF.

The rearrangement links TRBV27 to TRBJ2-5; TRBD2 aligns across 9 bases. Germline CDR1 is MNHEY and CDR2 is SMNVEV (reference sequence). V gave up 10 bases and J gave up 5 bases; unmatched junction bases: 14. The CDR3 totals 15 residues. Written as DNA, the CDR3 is TGTGCCACCGCAGCTAGCGGGAATCGCGCGGAGACCCAGTACTTC. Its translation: CATAASGNRAETQYF.

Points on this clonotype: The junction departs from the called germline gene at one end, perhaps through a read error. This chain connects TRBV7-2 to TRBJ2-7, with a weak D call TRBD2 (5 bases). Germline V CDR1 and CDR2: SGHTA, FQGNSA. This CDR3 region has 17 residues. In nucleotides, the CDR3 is TGTGCCAGCAGCTTAGCGCCGGCTAGCCCGAGCTCCTACGAGCGGTACTTC. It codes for CASSLAPASPSSYERYF.

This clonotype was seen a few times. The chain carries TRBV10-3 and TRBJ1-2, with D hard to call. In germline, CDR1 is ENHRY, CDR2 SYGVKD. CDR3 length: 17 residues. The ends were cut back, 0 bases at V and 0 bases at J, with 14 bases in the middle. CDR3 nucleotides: TGTGCCATCAGTGAGTCGTCCACTCCGGGAGCTAACTATGGCTACACCTTC. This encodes CAISESSTPGANYGYTF.

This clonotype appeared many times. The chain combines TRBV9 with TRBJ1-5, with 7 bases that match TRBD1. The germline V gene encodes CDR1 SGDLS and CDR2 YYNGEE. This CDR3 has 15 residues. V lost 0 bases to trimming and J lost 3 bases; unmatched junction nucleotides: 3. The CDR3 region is CASSVGDSFNQPQHF. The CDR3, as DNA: TGTGCCAGCAGCGTAGGGGACAGTTTCAATCAGCCCCAGCATTTT.

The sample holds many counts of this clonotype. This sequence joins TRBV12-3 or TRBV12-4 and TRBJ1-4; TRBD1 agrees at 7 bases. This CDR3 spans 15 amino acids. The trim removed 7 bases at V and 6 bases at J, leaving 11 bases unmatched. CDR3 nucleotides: TGTGCCAGCACCCTCTCAGGGGGAGGGTATGAAAAACTGTTTTTT. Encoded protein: CASTLSGGGYEKLFF.

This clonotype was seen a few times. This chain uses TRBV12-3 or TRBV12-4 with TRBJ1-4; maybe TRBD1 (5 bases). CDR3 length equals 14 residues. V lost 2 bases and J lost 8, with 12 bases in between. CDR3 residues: CASSLRQRVEKLFF. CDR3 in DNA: TGTGCCAGCAGTTTACGACAGAGAGTCGAAAAACTGTTTTTT.